The present entry profiles one T cell receptor beta chain with its context. Its cognate antigen is unknown. When the RNA was reverse transcribed, random hexamers were used with an input of roughly 0.45 to 1 ug. TCRdb reprocessed the immunoSEQ multiplex PCR reads with MiXCR, giving one entry per CDR3 protein. The table lists approximately 80,000 distinct CDR3 sequences, approximately 94% of them singletons, with 0.5% to 0.65% in the top ten. These data are taken from a study of CD8 T cells in Susac syndrome. General observations from the study: The peak of CD8+ clonal expansion in Susac was seen in TEMRA cells and active patients.

The CDR3 runs 12 residues. Germline values: CDR1 ENHRY, CDR2 SYGVKD. V was clipped by 5 bases and J by 8 bases; unmatched bases: 3. The sample consisted of CD8+ T cells from PBMCs. The rearrangement uses TRBV10-3 and TRBJ2-1; 7 bases match TRBD1. The sequence was collected from a human donor with Susac syndrome. CDR3 protein: CAISTDRDEQFF. CDR3 DNA: TGTGCCATCAGTACTGACAGGGATGAGCAGTTCTTC.